This T cell receptor beta chain was identified during a study of blood T cells in healthy people across ages. Study-level points and caveats: Higher diversity, along with more naive CD4+ cells, distinguished long-lived donors from aged donors.

With 3 bases removed from V and 0 bases from J, the gap between germline ends came to 17 bases. CDR3 length equals 16 residues. Germline assignment: CDR1 DFQATT and CDR2 SNEGSKA (reference sequence). In regard to this clonotype: Its antigen is undetermined.

Sample-barcoded 5' priming and a J-beta primer mix drove a second PCR of about 6 to 12 cycles. A single record per CDR3 protein comes from TCRdb applying MiXCR to the 5' RACE reads. The data show 650,000 to 1,000,000 distinct CDR3 sequences, 35% to 40% seen once. This receptor was identified in a man aged 18 to 30 in good health. This chain joins TRBV20-1 and TRBJ2-5; D remains unclear. Sequenced: blood. The CDR3 reads CSASAALQSYQETQYF. As DNA, the CDR3 is TGCAGTGCTAGTGCCGCCCTTCAATCGTACCAAGAGACCCAGTACTTC.